The present entry profiles one T cell receptor beta chain with its context. Its antigen is not identified. This record belongs to a study of Ad26.COV2.S vaccination and SARS-CoV-2 variants. The data were produced by immunoSEQ multiplex PCR, yet TCRdb's version contains in-frame clones alone and is incomplete. This sample has more than 400,000 clones, with about 90% found just once. V was clipped by 4 bases and J by 5 bases; unmatched bases: 7. The germline gives CDR1 LGHDT, CDR2 YNNKEL (reference sequence). The CDR3 is 15 amino acids. Study-level findings and limits: Substantial breadth was reportedly displayed by spike-specific CD8+ and CD4+ T cell responses after vaccination.

Treatment reported: roughly 18 received Ad26.COV2.S at low or high dose, single or two shots; 5 received placebo; per-sample allocation not given. Sampling was done on day 63 after the first vaccine or placebo injection. The source of this sequence is a person aged 18-65 years who received the Ad26.COV2.S COVID-19 vaccine or a placebo. The sample consisted of peripheral blood, taken in a trial of Ad26.COV2.S vaccine versus placebo. The gene calls are TRBV3-1 (or the pseudogene TRBV3-2) and TRBJ2-2; 7 bases align to TRBD1. CDR3 protein: CASSLSGGGTGELFF. In DNA form, the CDR3 reads TGTGCCAGCAGCCTCTCAGGGGGTGGGACCGGGGAGCTGTTTTTT.